This entry is about one TCR beta chain. Its antigen remains unidentified. Per donor, one heparinised blood draw averaged about 116 mL. Without exception, sorted populations had purity beyond 98%. The data were obtained in a study of beta chain features in type 1 diabetes. Germline values: CDR1 SEHNR, CDR2 FQNEAQ (reference sequence). The CDR3 covers 13 residues. The germline V and J ends were trimmed by 4 bases and 1 base, with 7 bases remaining between them. The investigators reverse transcribed all of the isolated RNA, so they sequenced expressed TCRB transcripts. Sequenced by immunoSEQ multiplex PCR; TCRdb stores in-frame clones only, minus some. The sample lists about 330,000 clones; roughly 11% were seen once. Findings and limits, study-wide: In every one of the four CD4+ subsets, TCRB CDR3s were moderately but significantly shorter in Type 1 diabetes patients.

Sequenced input: naive CD4+ T cells from blood. The rearrangement uses TRBV7-9 and TRBJ2-5; D is unresolved. The receptor's source is a woman aged 25 to 39 in good health. CDR3 region: CASSSNPQETQYF. In DNA, the CDR3 is TGTGCCAGCAGCTCAAATCCCCAAGAGACCCAGTACTTC.